The clone carrying this T cell receptor (beta chain) occurred a few times. Its antigen is unknown. TCRdb redid the calling of the reads with MiXCR, one entry per CDR3 protein. This sample carries some 900,000 distinct CDR3 sequences, roughly 33% of them seen once, and the ten largest clones take roughly 12%. Germline assignment: CDR1 MNHEY and CDR2 SMNVEV (reference sequence). V was trimmed by 3 bases and J by 3 bases, leaving 11 bases between them. This CDR3 is 14 amino acids long. The entry originates in a study of T cell repertoires in cytomegalovirus infection. In the study overall: Selected CMV epitopes included recently identified HLA-C-restricted ones as well as well-studied HLA-B-restricted ones. It can be stated that public TCR beta signatures indicated CMV infection as well as a matching HLA type.

Study-wide results and limits: Dominant in the ex vivo response were TCR beta clonotypes restricted by HLA-C and specific for CMV. Cumulative frequency of public TCR beta families picked out carriers of CMV plus the relevant HLA.

The sequence was obtained from a human donor in good health (CMV status not recorded). Some clones in this sample may be carry-over from other donors' samples. The sequences come from cultured CD8+ T cells from PBMCs, collected from culture after CMV antigen stimulation. The chain links TRBV27 to TRBJ1-2; a possible D gene is TRBD1 (6 bases). Written as DNA, the CDR3 is TGTGCCAGCAGTTTCGGGGGGGCCGACTATGGCTACACCTTC. Amino acids: CASSFGGADYGYTF.